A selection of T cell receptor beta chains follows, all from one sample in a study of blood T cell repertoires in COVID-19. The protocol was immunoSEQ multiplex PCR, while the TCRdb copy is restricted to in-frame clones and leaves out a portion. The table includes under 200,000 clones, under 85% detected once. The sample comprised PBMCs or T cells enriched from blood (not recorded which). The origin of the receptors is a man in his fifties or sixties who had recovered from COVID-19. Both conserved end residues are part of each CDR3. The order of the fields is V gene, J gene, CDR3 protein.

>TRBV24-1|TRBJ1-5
CATSDLLGGSQHF
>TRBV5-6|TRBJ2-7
CASRFAGQDGSYEQYF
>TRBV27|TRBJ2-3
CASHHGTGRTDTQYF
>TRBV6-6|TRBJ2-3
CASRFNTDTQYF
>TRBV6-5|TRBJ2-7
CASSSPGQGAYEQYF
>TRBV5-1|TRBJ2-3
CASSLAGTATDTQYF
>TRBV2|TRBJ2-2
CASSLKRDTGELFF
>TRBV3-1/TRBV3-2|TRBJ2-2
CASSQAYRGKAGELFF
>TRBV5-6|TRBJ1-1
CASSLAYRPLEAFF
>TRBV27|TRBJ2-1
CASSPPRTLAGGNNEQFF
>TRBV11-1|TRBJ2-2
CASSPGLARMGGELFF
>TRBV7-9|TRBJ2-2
CASSYPAQTNTGELFF
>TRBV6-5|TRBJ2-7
CASRDGQGALLEQYF
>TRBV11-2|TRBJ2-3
CASSSGVSTDTQYF
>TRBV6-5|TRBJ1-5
CASKQTSNQPQHF
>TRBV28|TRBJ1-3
CASSLRDSFSGNTIYF
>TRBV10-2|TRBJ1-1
CASGWSEAFF
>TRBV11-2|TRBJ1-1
CASSSEQRGPVEAFF
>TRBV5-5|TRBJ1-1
CASSRLGQDTEAFF
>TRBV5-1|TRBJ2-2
CASSLAPAGSANTGELFF
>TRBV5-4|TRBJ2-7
CASSPAGGLSYEQYF
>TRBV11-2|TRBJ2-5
CASSFARQGGPQYF
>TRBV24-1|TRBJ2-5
CATSDLGGDVETQYF
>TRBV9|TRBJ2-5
CASSVTPGDGETQYF
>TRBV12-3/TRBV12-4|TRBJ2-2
CASSFQGAGELFF
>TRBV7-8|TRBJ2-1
CASSSLLTGGPYNEQFF
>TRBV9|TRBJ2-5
CASSDGTGNTQETQYF
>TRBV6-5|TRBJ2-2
CASSYDRPGELFF
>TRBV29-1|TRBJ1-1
CSVEVPGQITEAFF
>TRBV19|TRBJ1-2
CASTSFGGSDYGYTF
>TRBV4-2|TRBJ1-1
CASSQDAEAFF
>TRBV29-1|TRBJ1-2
CSVFHGTGFRTGYGYTF
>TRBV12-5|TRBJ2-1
CASGFSIAGGQSSYNEQFF
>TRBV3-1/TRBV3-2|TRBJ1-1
CASSQVSTGRGEAFF
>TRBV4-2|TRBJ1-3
CASSQDSAEWGNTIYF
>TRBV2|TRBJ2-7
CASSPPGQGSHEQYF
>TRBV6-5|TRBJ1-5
CASSYDGTVIQPQHF
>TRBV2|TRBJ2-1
CASTLGQITNEQFF
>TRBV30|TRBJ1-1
CAWSPLGRDRVEAFF
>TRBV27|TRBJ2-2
CASSSRTGRGTGELFF
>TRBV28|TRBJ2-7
CATNHPGRDFLYEQYF
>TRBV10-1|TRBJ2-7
CASSPGKAYEQYF
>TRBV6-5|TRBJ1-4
CASSSAGVGNEKLFF
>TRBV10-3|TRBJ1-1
CAISSHGEKNTEAFF